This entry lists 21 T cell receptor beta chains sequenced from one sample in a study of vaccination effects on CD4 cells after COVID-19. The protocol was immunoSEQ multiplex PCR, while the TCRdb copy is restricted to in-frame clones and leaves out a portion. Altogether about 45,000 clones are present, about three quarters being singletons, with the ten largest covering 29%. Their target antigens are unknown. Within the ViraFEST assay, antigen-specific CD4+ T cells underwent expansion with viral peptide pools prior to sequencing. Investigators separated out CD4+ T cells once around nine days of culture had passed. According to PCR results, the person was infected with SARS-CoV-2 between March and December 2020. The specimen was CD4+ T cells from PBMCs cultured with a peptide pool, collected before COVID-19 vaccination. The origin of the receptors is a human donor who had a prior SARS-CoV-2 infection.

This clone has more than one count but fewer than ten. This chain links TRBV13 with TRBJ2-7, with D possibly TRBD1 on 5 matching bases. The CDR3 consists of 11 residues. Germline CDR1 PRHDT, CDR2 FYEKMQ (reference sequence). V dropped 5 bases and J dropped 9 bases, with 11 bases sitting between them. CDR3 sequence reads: CASSLRAAQYF. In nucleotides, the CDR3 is TGTGCCAGCAGCCTCAGGGCGGCGCAGTACTTC.

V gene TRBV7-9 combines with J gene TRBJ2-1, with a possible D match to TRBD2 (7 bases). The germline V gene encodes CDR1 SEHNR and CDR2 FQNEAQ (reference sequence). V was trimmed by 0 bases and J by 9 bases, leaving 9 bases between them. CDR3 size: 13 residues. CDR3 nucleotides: TGTGCCAGCAGCTTAGCGGGGGGGCGTGAGCAGTTCTTC. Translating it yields CASSLAGGREQFF.

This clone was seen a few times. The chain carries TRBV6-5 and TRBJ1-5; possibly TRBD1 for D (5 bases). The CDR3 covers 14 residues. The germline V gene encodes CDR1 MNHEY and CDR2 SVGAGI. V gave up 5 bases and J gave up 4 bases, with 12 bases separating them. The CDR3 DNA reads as TGTGCCAGCAGTACGCAGACAGCTAATCAGCCCCAGCATTTT. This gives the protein CASSTQTANQPQHF.

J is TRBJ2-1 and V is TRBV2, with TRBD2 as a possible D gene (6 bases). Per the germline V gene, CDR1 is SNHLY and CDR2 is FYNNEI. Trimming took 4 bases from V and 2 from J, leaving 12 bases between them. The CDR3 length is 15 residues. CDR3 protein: CASSAELAAYNEQFF. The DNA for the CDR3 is TGTGCCAGCAGTGCGGAACTAGCTGCCTACAATGAGCAGTTCTTC.

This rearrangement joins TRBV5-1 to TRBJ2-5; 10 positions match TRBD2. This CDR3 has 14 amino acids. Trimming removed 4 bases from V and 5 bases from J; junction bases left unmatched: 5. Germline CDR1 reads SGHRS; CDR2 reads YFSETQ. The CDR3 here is CASSQRGGGETQYF. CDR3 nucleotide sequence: TGCGCCAGCAGCCAGCGGGGGGGAGGGGAGACCCAGTACTTC. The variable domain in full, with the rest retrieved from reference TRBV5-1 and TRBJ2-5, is KAGVTQTPRYLIKTRGQQVTLSCSPISGHRSVSWYQQTPGQGLQFLFEYFSETQRNKGNFPGRFSGRQFSNSRSEMNVSTLELGDSALYLCASSQRGGGETQYFGPGTRLLVL.

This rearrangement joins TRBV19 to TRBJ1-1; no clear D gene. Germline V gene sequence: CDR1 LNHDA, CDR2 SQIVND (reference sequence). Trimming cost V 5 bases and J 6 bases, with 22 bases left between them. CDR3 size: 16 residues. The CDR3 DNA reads TGTGCCAGTAGTCGAGGGATGCAGCCCCCGGGCCCTGAAGCTTTCTTT. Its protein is CASSRGMQPPGPEAFF.

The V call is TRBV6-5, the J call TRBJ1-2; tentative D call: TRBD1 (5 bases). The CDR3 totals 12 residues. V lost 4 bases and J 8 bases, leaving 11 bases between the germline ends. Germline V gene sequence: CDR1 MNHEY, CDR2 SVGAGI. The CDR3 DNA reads TGTGCCAGCAGTTCGGAGGGACGGGGCTACACCTTC. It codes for CASSSEGRGYTF.

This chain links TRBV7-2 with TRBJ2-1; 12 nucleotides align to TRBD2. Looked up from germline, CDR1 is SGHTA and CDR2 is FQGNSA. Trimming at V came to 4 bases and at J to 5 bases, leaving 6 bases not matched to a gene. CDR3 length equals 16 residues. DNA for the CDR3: TGTGCCAGCAGCTCACACGGGACTAGCGGGCACAATGAGCAGTTCTTC. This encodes CASSSHGTSGHNEQFF.

CDR3 in DNA: TGCGCCAGCAGCAAGCTCGGAGCAGGGGGTGAAGAAAAACTGTTTTTT. Translating gives CASSKLGAGGEEKLFF. The chain carries TRBV5-1 and TRBJ1-4, with 7 bases aligning to TRBD1. CDR1 SGHRS and CDR2 YFSETQ come from the germline V gene. The CDR3 consists of 16 residues. Trimming removed 4 bases from V and 8 bases from J; junction bases left unmatched: 14.

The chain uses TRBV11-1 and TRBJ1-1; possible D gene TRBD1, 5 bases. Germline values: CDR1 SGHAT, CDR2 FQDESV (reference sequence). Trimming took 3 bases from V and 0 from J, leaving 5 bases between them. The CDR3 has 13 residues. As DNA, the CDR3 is TGTGCCAGCAGCTTGGGGGTGAACACTGAAGCTTTCTTT. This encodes CASSLGVNTEAFF. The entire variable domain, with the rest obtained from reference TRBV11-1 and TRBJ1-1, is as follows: EAEVAQSPRYKITEKSQAVAFWCDPISGHATLYWYRQILGQGPELLVQFQDESVVDDSQLPKDRFSAERLKGVDSTLKIQPAELGDSAMYLCASSLGVNTEAFFGQGTRLTVV.

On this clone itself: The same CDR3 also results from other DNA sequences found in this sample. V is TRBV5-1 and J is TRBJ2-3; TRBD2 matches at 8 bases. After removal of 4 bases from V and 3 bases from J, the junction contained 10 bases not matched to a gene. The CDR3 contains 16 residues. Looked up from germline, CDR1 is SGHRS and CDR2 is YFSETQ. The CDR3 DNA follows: TGCGCCAGCAGCCTTGGGGGGACTAGGGGTACAGATACGCAGTATTTT. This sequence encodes CASSLGGTRGTDTQYF.

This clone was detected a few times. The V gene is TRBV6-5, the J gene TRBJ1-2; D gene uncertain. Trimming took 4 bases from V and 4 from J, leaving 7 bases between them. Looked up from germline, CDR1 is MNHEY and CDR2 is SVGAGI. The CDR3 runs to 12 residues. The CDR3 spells CASSFDTYGYTF. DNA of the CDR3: TGTGCCAGCAGTTTCGACACCTATGGCTACACCTTC.

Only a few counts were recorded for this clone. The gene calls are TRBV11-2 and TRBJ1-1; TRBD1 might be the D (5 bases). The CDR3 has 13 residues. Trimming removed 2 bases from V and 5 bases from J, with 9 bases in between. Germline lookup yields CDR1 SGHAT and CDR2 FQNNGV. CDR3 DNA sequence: TGTGCCAGCAGCTTAATGGGGGAGACTGAAGCTTTCTTT. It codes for CASSLMGETEAFF.

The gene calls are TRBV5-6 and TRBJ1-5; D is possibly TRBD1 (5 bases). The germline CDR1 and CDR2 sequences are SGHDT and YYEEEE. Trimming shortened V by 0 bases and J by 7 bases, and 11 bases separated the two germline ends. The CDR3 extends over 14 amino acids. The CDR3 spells CASSLAAGRQPQHF. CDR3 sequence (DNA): TGTGCCAGCAGCTTGGCGGCAGGGAGACAGCCCCAGCATTTT. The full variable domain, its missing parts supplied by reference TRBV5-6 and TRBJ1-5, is DAGVTQSPTHLIKTRGQQVTLRCSPKSGHDTVSWYQQALGQGPQFIFQYYEEEERQRGNFPDRFSGHQFPNYSSELNVNALLLGDSALYLCASSLAAGRQPQHFGDGTRLSIL.

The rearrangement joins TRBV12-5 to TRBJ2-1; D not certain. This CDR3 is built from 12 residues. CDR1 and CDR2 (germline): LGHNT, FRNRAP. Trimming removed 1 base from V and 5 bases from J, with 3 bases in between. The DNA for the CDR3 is TGTGCTAGTGGTTTGGACAACAATGAGCAGTTCTTC. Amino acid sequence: CASGLDNNEQFF. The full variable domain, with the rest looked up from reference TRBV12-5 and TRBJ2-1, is DARVTQTPRHKVTEMGQEVTMRCQPILGHNTVFWYRQTMMQGLELLAYFRNRAPLDDSGMPKDRFSAEMPDATLATLKIQPSEPRDSAVYFCASGLDNNEQFFGPGTRLTVL.

The CDR3: CASSGRGPSYEQYF. The CDR3 bases are TGCGCCAGCAGCGGCAGGGGGCCGTCCTACGAGCAGTACTTC. V gene TRBV5-1 combines with J gene TRBJ2-7; TRBD1 matches at 8 bases. The trim removed 4 bases at V and 1 base at J, leaving 4 bases unmatched. The CDR3 consists of 14 residues. Germline lookup yields CDR1 SGHRS and CDR2 YFSETQ.

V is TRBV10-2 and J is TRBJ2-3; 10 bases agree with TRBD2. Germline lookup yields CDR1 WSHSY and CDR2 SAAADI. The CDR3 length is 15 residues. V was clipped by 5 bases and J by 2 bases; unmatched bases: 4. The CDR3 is CASSKTSGTTDTQYF. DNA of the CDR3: TGCGCCAGCAGTAAAACTAGCGGGACCACAGATACGCAGTATTTT.

The CDR3 region has the DNA TGTGCCAGTAGTGTTCGTGCGGGTTACTCCTACAATGAGCAGTTCTTC. Translating it yields CASSVRAGYSYNEQFF. The chain joins TRBV19 to TRBJ2-1, with a weak D call TRBD2 (5 bases). The CDR3 spans 16 residues. CDR1 and CDR2 (germline): LNHDA, SQIVND (reference sequence). The V and J ends lost 5 bases and 0 bases respectively, with 14 bases between them.

The CDR3 spells CASSPRLNTGELFF. In DNA, the CDR3 is TGTGCCAGCAGCCCTAGACTGAACACCGGGGAGCTGTTTTTT. The rearrangement joins TRBV7-9 to TRBJ2-2, with D unclear. V lost 5 bases and J lost 1, with 8 bases in between. The germline V gene encodes CDR1 SEHNR and CDR2 FQNEAQ (reference sequence). This CDR3 comprises 14 residues.

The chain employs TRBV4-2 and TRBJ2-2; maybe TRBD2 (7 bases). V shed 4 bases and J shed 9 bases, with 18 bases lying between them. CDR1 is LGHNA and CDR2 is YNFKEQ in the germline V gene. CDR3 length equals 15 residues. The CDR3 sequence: CASSLGTAGARELFF. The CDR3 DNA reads TGTGCCAGCAGCCTAGGGACGGCGGGGGCCCGGGAGCTGTTTTTT.

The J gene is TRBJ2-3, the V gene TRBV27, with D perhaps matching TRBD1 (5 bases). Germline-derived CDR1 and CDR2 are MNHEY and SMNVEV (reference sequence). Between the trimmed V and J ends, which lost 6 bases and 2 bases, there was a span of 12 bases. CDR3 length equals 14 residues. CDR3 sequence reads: CASRLGLNTDTQYF. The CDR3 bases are TGTGCCAGCAGACTGGGGCTAAACACAGATACGCAGTATTTT.